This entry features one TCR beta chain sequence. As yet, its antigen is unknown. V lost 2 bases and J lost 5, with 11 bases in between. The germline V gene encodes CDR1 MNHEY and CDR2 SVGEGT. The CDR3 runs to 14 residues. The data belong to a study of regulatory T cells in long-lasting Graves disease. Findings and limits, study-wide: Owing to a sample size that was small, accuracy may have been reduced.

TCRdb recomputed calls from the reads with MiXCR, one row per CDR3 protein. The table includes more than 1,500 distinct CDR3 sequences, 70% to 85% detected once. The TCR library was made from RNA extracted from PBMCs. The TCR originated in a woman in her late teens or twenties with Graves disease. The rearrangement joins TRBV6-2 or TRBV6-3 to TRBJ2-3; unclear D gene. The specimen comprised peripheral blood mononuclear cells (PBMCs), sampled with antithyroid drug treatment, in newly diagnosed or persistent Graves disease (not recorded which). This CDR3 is CASSYGGPRDTQYF. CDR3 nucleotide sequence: TGTGCCAGCAGTTACGGTGGCCCGCGAGATACGCAGTATTTT.